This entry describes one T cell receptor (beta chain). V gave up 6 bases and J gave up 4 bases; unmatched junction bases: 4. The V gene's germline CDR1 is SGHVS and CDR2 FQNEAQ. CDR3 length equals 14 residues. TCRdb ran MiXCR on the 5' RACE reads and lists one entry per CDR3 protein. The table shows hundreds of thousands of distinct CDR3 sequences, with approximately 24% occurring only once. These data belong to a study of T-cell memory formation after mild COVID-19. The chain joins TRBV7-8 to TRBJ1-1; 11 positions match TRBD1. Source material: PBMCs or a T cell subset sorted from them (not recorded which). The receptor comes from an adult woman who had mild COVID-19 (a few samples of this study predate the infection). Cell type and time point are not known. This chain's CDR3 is CASRGQGGSTEAFF. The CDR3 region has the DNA TGTGCCAGCAGGGGACAGGGGGGTAGCACTGAAGCTTTCTTT.